The TCR beta chain under discussion was sequenced for a study of CD8 T cells in Susac syndrome. Study outcomes and limitations: The study conceded that relatively few individuals underwent its TCR sequencing and HLA analysis.

Notes on this clonotype: Its target is unknown. This CDR3 is missing its conserved last phenylalanine or tryptophan, likely due to a read error. Because the CDR3's place on the DNA is in doubt, the DNA is left out and the CDR3 is given as listed by TCRdb.

The authors sequenced TCR beta from blood CD8+ and CD4+ T cells. The multiple sclerosis control cohort comprised treatment-naive individuals presenting with stable or active relapsing-remitting disease. The CDR3 contains 11 residues when both ends are counted. The germline V gene encodes CDR1 GTSNPN and CDR2 SVGIG (reference sequence). RNA was extracted with the RNeasy kit, and a quantity of roughly 0.5 to 1 ug was reverse transcribed using random hexamers. TCR beta CDR3 was amplified by immunoSEQ multiplex PCR. This amplification extended across 54 Vbeta and 13 Jbeta segments. TCRdb fed the immunoSEQ multiplex PCR reads into MiXCR, producing one record per CDR3 protein. Of some 260,000 distinct CDR3 sequences in the sample, 90% to 95% were seen once.

The sequence derives from a human donor with multiple sclerosis. V usage is TRBV30 and J usage is TRBJ2-5; the table's D call, TRBD2, was not checked against the DNA. The sequencing sample was made of CD4+ T cells from PBMCs. The CDR3 region is CAWKREGPLYV.